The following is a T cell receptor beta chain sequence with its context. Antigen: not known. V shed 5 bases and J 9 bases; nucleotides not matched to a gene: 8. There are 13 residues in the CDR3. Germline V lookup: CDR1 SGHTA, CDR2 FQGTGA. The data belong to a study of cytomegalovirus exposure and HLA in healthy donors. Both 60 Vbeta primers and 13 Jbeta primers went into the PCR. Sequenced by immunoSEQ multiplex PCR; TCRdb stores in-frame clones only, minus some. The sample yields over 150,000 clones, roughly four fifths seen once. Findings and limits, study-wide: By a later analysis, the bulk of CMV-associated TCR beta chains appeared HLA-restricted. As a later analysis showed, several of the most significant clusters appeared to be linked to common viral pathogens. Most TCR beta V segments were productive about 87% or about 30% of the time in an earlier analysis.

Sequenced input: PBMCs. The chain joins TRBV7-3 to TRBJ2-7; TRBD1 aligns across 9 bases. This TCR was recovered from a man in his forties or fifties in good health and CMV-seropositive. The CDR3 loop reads CASSMGQGYGQYF. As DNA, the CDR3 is TGTGCCAGCAGCATGGGACAGGGATATGGGCAGTACTTC.